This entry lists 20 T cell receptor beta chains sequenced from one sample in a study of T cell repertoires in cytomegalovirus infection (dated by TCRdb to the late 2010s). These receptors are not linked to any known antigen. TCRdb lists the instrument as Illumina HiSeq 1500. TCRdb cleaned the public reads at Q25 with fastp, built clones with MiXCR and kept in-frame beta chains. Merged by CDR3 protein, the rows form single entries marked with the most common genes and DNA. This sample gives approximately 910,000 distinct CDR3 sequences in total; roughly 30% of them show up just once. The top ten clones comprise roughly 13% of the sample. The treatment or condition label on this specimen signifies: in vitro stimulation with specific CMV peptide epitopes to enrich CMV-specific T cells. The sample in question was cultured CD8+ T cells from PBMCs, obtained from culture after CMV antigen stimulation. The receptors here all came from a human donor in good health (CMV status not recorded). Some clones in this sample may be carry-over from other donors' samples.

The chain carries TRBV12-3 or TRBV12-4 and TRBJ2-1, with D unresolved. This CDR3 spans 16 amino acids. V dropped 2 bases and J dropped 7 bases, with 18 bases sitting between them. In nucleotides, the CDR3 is TGTGCCAGCAGTTTATCCCTCCAGCAGGTGGGAAATGAGCAGTTCTTC. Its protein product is CASSLSLQQVGNEQFF.

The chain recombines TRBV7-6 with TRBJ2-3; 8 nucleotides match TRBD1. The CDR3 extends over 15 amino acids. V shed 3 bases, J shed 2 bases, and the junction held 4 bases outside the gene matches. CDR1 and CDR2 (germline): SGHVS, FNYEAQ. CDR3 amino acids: CASSFGQGVTDTQYF. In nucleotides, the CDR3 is TGTGCCAGCAGCTTCGGACAGGGTGTCACAGATACGCAGTATTTT.

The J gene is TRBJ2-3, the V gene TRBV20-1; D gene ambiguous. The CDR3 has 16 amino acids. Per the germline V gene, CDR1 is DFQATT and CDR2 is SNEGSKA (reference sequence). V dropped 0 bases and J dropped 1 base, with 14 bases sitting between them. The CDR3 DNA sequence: TGCAGTGCTAGAGATAGACACAAACCACGCACAGATACGCAGTATTTT. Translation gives CSARDRHKPRTDTQYF.

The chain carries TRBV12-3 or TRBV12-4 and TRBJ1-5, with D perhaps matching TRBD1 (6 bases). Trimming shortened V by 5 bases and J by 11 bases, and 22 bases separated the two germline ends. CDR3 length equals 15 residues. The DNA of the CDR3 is TGTGCCAGCAGTCCCCATTGGGGGCATAGATCAGCCCAGCATTTT. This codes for CASSPHWGHRSAQHF.

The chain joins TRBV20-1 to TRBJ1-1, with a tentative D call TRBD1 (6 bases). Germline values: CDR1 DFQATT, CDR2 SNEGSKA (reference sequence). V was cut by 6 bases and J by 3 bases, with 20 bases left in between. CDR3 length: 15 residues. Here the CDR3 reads CSATGAPGADTEAFF. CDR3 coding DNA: TGCAGTGCCACCGGGGCCCCGGGGGCAGACACTGAAGCTTTCTTT.

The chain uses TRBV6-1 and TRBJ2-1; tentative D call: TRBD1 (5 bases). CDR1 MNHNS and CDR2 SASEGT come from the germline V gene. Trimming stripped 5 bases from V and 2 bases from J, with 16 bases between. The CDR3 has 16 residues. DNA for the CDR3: TGTGCCAGCAGTACCAGGACAACTAACCCCTACAATGAGCAGTTCTTC. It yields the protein CASSTRTTNPYNEQFF.

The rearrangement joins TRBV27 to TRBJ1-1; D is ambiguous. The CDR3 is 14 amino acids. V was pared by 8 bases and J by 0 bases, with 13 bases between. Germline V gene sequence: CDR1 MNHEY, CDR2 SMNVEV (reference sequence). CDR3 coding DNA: TGTGCCAGCTCCCAAGTAGGAATGAACACTGAAGCTTTCTTT. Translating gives CASSQVGMNTEAFF.

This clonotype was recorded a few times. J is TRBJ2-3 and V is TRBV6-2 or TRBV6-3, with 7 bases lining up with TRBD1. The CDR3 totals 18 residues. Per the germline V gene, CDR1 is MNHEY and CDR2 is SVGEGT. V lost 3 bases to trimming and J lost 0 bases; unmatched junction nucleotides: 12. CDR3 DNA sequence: TGTGCCAGCAGTTATGCCCGCACTGACAGGGCGAGCACAGATACGCAGTATTTT. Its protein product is CASSYARTDRASTDTQYF.

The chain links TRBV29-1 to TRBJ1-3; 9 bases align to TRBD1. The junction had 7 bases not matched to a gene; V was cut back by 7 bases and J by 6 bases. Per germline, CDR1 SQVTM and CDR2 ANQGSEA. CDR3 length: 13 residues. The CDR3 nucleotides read TGCAGCGCCAGGGACAGGGCAGAAAACACCATATATTTT. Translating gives CSARDRAENTIYF.

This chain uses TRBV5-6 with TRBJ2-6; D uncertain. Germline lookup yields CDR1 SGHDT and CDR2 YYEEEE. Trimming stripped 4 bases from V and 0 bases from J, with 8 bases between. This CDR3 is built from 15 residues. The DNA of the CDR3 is TGTGCCAGCAGCGACACGAACTCTGGGGCCAACGTCCTGACTTTC. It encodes CASSDTNSGANVLTF. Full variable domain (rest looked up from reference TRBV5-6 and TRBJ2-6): DAGVTQSPTHLIKTRGQQVTLRCSPKSGHDTVSWYQQALGQGPQFIFQYYEEEERQRGNFPDRFSGHQFPNYSSELNVNALLLGDSALYLCASSDTNSGANVLTFGAGSRLTVL.

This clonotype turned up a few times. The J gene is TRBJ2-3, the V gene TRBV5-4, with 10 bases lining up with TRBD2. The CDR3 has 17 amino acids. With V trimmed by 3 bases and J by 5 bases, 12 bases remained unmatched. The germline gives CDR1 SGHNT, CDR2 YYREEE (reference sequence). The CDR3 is CASSSSSGGLGKDTQYF. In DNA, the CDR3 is TGTGCCAGCAGCTCCTCTAGCGGGGGCCTGGGGAAAGATACGCAGTATTTT. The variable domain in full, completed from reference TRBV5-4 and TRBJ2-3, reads ETGVTQSPTHLIKTRGQQVTLRCSSQSGHNTVSWYQQALGQGPQFIFQYYREEENGRGNFPPRFSGLQFPNYSSELNVNALELDDSALYLCASSSSSGGLGKDTQYFGPGTRLTVL.

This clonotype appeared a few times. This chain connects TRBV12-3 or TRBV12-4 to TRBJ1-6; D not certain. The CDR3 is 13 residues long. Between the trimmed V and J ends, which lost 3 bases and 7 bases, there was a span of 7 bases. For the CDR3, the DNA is TGTGCCAGCAGTTTGTCTAAAAATTCACCCCTCCACTTT. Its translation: CASSLSKNSPLHF.

The CDR3 protein is CASSTRKDISSETQYF. In nucleotides, the CDR3 is TGTGCCAGCAGTACCCGAAAGGACATTTCTTCGGAGACCCAGTACTTC. The chain combines TRBV6-2 or TRBV6-3 with TRBJ2-5, with D possibly TRBD1 on 5 matching bases. This CDR3 has 16 residues. V dropped 5 bases and J dropped 5 bases, with 21 bases sitting between them. Germline CDR1 and CDR2: MNHEY and SVGEGT.

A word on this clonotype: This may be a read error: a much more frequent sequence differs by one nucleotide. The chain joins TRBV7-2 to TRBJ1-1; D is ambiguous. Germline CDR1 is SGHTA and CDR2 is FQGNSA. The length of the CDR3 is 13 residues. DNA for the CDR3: TGTGTCAGCATCCACGATGGGTGGACTGAAGCTTTCTTT. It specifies CVSIHDGWTEAFF. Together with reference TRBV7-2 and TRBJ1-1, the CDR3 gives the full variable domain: GAGVSQSPSNKVTEKGKDVELRCDPISGHTALYWYRQSLGQGLEFLIYFQGNSAPDKSGLPSDRFSAERTGGSVSTLTIQRTQQEDSAVYLCVSIHDGWTEAFFGQGTRLTVV.

The CDR3 here is CASTETDNEQFF. CDR3 nucleotide sequence: TGTGCCAGCACAGAGACAGACAATGAGCAGTTCTTC. The genes are TRBV7-6 and TRBJ2-1, with D maybe TRBD1 (5 bases). The CDR3 totals 12 residues. Germline values: CDR1 SGHVS, CDR2 FNYEAQ. V lost 7 bases, J lost 5 bases, and 9 bases lay in between.

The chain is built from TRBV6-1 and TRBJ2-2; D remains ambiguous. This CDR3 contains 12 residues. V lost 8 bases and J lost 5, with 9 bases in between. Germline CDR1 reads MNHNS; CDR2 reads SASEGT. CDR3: CASVDGTGELFF. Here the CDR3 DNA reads TGTGCCAGCGTGGACGGGACCGGGGAGCTGTTTTTT.

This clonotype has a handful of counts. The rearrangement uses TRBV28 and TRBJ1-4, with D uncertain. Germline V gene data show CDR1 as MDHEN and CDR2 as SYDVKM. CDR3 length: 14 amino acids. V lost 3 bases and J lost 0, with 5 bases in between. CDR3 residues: CASSFWATNEKLFF. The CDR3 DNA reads TGTGCCAGCAGTTTCTGGGCAACTAATGAAAAACTGTTTTTT.

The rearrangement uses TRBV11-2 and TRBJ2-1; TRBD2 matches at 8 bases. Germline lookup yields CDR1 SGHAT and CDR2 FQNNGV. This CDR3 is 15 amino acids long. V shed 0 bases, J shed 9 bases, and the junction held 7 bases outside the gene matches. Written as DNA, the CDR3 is TGTGCCAGCAGCTTAGATCGGGGGGGGCATCGTGAGCAGTTCTTC. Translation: CASSLDRGGHREQFF.

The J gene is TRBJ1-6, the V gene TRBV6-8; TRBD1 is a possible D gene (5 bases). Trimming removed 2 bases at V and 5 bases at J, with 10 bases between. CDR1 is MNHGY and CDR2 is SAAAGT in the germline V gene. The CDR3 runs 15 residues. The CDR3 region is CASSYPRGNNSPLHF. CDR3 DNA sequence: TGTGCCAGCAGTTACCCGCGGGGGAATAATTCACCCCTCCACTTT.

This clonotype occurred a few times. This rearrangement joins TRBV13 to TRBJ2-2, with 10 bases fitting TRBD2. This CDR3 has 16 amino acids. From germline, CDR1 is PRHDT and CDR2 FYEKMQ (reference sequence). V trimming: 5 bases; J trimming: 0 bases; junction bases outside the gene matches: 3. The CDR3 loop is CASSLLAGANTGELFF. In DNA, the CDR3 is TGTGCCAGCAGCCTCCTAGCGGGGGCGAACACCGGGGAGCTGTTTTTT.